A selection of T cell receptor beta chains follows, all from one sample in a study of human T cells and chemical hapten exposure. TCRdb ran MiXCR on the reads and lists one entry per CDR3 protein. The sample has 100,000 to 150,000 distinct CDR3 sequences; over 6.5% are singletons. Sequencing used whole blood. The receptor set was obtained from a human donor in good health. Some clones in this sample may be carry-over from other donors' samples. Both conserved end residues are part of each CDR3. The D gene is left open where the match is weak. Only part of the rows carry a size: once, few, many, or a class if the clone is expanded.

len	d_gene	v_gene	abundance	j_gene	CDR3aa	CDR3nt
13	NA	TRBV18	NA	TRBJ2-1	CASSPPSNNEQFF	TGTGCCAGCTCACCACCCTCGAACAATGAGCAGTTCTTC
15	NA	TRBV7-8	NA	TRBJ1-2	CASSPRGQINYGYTF	TGTGCCAGCAGCCCCAGGGGCCAGATTAACTATGGCTACACCTTC
12	NA	TRBV20-1	many	TRBJ2-1	CSARELVAEQFF	TGCAGTGCTAGAGAATTGGTAGCTGAGCAGTTCTTC
15	NA	TRBV20-1	NA	TRBJ2-3	CSVPPGTASTDTQYF	TGCAGTGTTCCGCCGGGGACGGCTAGCACAGATACGCAGTATTTT
14	TRBD1	TRBV12-3/TRBV12-4	NA	TRBJ2-7	CASSLAGDRREQYF	TGTGCCAGCAGTTTAGCCGGGGACAGACGCGAGCAGTACTTC
16	NA	TRBV3-1	NA	TRBJ2-1	CASSQVIHSGYNEQFF	TGTGCCAGCAGCCAAGTGATCCATTCGGGGTACAATGAGCAGTTCTTC
15	TRBD1	TRBV5-1	few	TRBJ2-3	CASSLYGTGADTQYF	TGCGCCAGCAGCTTGTACGGGACAGGGGCAGATACGCAGTATTTT
15	NA	TRBV19	many	TRBJ1-6	CASTEGSSYNSPLHF	TGTGCCAGTACGGAGGGCAGCTCCTATAATTCACCCCTCCACTTT
11	NA	TRBV12-3/TRBV12-4	few	TRBJ2-1	CASSFGDEQFF	TGTGCCAGCAGTTTTGGGGATGAGCAGTTCTTC
15	NA	TRBV12-5	many	TRBJ1-4	CASGSREGVGEKLFF	TGTGCTAGTGGTTCTCGGGAGGGTGTCGGTGAAAAACTGTTTTTT
12	NA	TRBV27	NA	TRBJ2-3	CASGDQTDTQYF	TGTGCCAGCGGGGACCAGACGGATACGCAGTATTTT
17	TRBD1	TRBV7-2	few	TRBJ2-7	CASSFDRGQGASYEQYF	TGTGCCAGCAGCTTCGATCGGGGACAGGGGGCGTCCTACGAGCAGTACTTC
13	NA	TRBV19	NA	TRBJ1-2	CASSTGPGDGYTF	TGTGCCAGTAGTACGGGACCAGGGGATGGCTACACCTTC
15	TRBD2	TRBV6-2/TRBV6-3	many	TRBJ2-1	CASSPDGGSYNEQFF	TGTGCCAGCAGTCCCGACGGGGGGTCCTACAATGAGCAGTTCTTC
17	NA	TRBV5-1	NA	TRBJ2-5	CASSLGDEDWRGETQYF	TGCGCCAGCAGCCTCGGAGATGAGGACTGGCGAGGAGAGACCCAGTACTTC
16	TRBD1	TRBV6-5	few	TRBJ1-5	CASSPWGQGGNQPQHF	TGTGCCAGCAGCCCTTGGGGACAGGGCGGCAATCAGCCCCAGCATTTT
13	NA	TRBV30	few	TRBJ1-2	CAWSVQTNYGYTF	TGTGCCTGGAGTGTTCAGACCAACTATGGCTACACCTTC
17	TRBD1	TRBV15	few	TRBJ2-2	CATSGVGRTGGFGELFF	TGTGCCACCAGCGGTGTCGGTCGGACAGGGGGCTTCGGGGAGCTGTTTTTT
12	NA	TRBV6-5	NA	TRBJ2-2	CASSYFTGELFF	TGTGCCAGCAGTTATTTCACCGGGGAGCTGTTTTTT
13	NA	TRBV6-5	many	TRBJ2-1	CASSPGMYNEQFF	TGTGCCAGCAGTCCGGGGATGTACAATGAGCAGTTCTTC
13	NA	TRBV11-3	many	TRBJ2-2	CASSLVATGELFF	TGTGCCAGCAGCTTAGTGGCCACCGGGGAGCTGTTTTTT
17	TRBD2	TRBV12-3/TRBV12-4	NA	TRBJ2-5	CASSLAPGLAVGKTQYF	TGTGCCAGCAGTTTAGCCCCTGGCCTAGCGGTGGGAAAGACCCAGTACTTC
16	NA	TRBV25-1	few	TRBJ2-2	CASSDRGGNWAGELFF	TGTGCCAGCAGTGACAGGGGTGGAAATTGGGCCGGGGAGCTGTTTTTT
17	NA	TRBV5-4	NA	TRBJ2-4	CASIPPGVDGSKNIQYF	TGTGCCAGCATCCCCCCGGGAGTTGATGGGTCCAAAAACATTCAGTACTTC
15	NA	TRBV7-2	few	TRBJ1-1	CASSQFFGPNTEAFF	TGTGCCAGCAGCCAATTCTTCGGCCCGAACACTGAAGCTTTCTTT
13	NA	TRBV19	NA	TRBJ1-2	CASRTGQNYGYTF	TGTGCCAGTAGGACAGGACAGAACTATGGCTACACCTTC
15	NA	TRBV6-5	few	TRBJ2-3	CASRARRGGEDTQYF	TGTGCCAGCAGAGCAAGACGAGGTGGGGAGGATACGCAGTATTTT
14	TRBD1	TRBV6-6	many	TRBJ2-1	CASSFGTDYNEQFF	TGTGCCAGCAGCTTCGGGACAGACTACAATGAGCAGTTCTTC
13	NA	TRBV7-6	few	TRBJ2-7	CASSSRFSYEQYF	TGTGCCAGCAGCTCCCGGTTCTCCTACGAGCAGTACTTC
17	TRBD1	TRBV4-1	NA	TRBJ2-5	CASSLGTEPGQQETQYF	TGCGCCAGCAGCCTAGGAACCGAACCGGGACAGCAAGAGACCCAGTACTTC
15	NA	TRBV15	NA	TRBJ2-3	CATSRRTASTDTQYF	TGTGCCACCAGCAGGAGGACTGCGAGCACAGATACGCAGTATTTT
15	TRBD1	TRBV5-1	few	TRBJ1-1	CASSGGTVGNTEAFF	TGCGCCAGCAGCGGGGGGACAGTTGGTAACACTGAAGCTTTCTTT
13	NA	TRBV27	many	TRBJ2-2	CASTSTQAGELFF	TGTGCCAGCACTTCCACCCAGGCCGGGGAGCTGTTTTTT
13	NA	TRBV7-9	many	TRBJ1-1	CASGTQSHTEAFF	TGTGCCAGCGGGACGCAGTCTCACACTGAAGCTTTCTTT
13	NA	TRBV29-1	NA	TRBJ1-4	CSVEVGAEEKLFF	TGCAGCGTTGAGGTGGGGGCAGAGGAAAAACTGTTTTTT
16	TRBD1	TRBV18	many	TRBJ2-2	CASSPTGTANTGELFF	TGTGCCAGCTCACCAACCGGGACAGCGAACACCGGGGAGCTGTTTTTT
16	NA	TRBV4-3	few	TRBJ1-4	CASSQDFGGSNEKLFF	TGCGCCAGCAGCCAAGATTTTGGGGGGTCTAATGAAAAACTGTTTTTT
14	NA	TRBV15	NA	TRBJ2-7	CATSSLGLSYEQYF	TGTGCCACCAGCAGCCTAGGGCTCTCCTACGAGCAGTACTTC
16	TRBD1	TRBV4-2	many	TRBJ1-6	CASSQDLGTGGLSLHF	TGTGCCAGCAGCCAAGATCTGGGGACAGGGGGCTTGTCCCTCCACTTT
16	TRBD1	TRBV12-3/TRBV12-4	NA	TRBJ2-2	CASSLPPGGGTGELFF	TGTGCCAGCAGTTTACCCCCAGGGGGCGGCACCGGGGAGCTGTTTTTT
14	NA	TRBV5-1	many	TRBJ1-1	CASSLFNMNTEAFF	TGCGCCAGCAGCTTGTTCAACATGAACACTGAAGCTTTCTTT
17	NA	TRBV18	many	TRBJ2-3	CASSPLPGQTDTDTQYF	TGTGCCAGCTCACCACTTCCGGGACAAACCGACACAGATACGCAGTATTTT
15	NA	TRBV7-9	NA	TRBJ2-2	CASSLAGASGGELFF	TGTGCCAGCAGCTTAGCAGGGGCTTCCGGCGGGGAGCTGTTTTTT
15	NA	TRBV12-3/TRBV12-4	many	TRBJ1-1	CASSLGQGKFLEAFF	TGTGCCAGCAGTTTGGGGCAGGGGAAGTTCTTAGAAGCTTTCTTT
14	TRBD1	TRBV27	many	TRBJ1-2	CASRHRGGGRGYTF	TGTGCCAGCAGGCACAGGGGAGGCGGTAGGGGCTACACCTTC
15	TRBD1	TRBV12-3/TRBV12-4	many	TRBJ1-5	CASSLTGGHHQPQHF	TGTGCCAGCAGTCTGACAGGGGGCCACCATCAGCCCCAGCATTTT
15	TRBD2	TRBV7-2	few	TRBJ2-5	CASSGGSGRRETQYF	TGTGCCAGCAGCGGGGGTAGCGGGAGGAGGGAGACCCAGTACTTC